This T cell receptor (beta chain) came from a study of shared clonotypes between healthy human individuals. TCRdb's table, derived via immunoSEQ multiplex PCR, lists solely in-frame clones and lacks some. The sample has 110,000 or so clones, about 63% seen once. The CDR3 loop spans 15 amino acids. V shed 2 bases and J 2 bases; nucleotides not matched to a gene: 2. Germline loops: CDR1 GTSNPN, CDR2 SVGIG (reference sequence). This TCR was recovered from a woman in her twenties or thirties in good health. V and J are TRBV30 and TRBJ2-3; 12 bases fit TRBD2. The sequencing sample was made of memory CD8+ T cells sorted from blood. Regarding subset: CD45RO+ cells pooled with CCR7-negative TemRA cells. Here the CDR3 reads CAWSTSGRPTDTQYF. CDR3 in DNA: TGTGCCTGGAGTACTAGCGGGAGGCCCACAGATACGCAGTATTTT.